What follows are 7 T cell receptor beta chains derived from one specimen sequenced in a study of T-cell memory formation after mild COVID-19. TCRdb re-analysed the 5' RACE reads in MiXCR, keeping a single row per CDR3 protein. The sample has 500,000 to 550,000 distinct CDR3 sequences; approximately 20% are singletons. Sequencing was performed on PBMCs or a T cell subset sorted from them (not recorded which). These receptors came from an adult woman who had mild COVID-19 (a few samples of this study predate the infection). Cell type and time point are not known.

This clonotype was seen more than once but under ten times. This CDR3 reads CASSLHRGRSTDTQYF. CDR3 nucleotides: TGTGCCAGCAGCCTTCATAGGGGGCGCAGCACAGATACGCAGTATTTT. This chain connects TRBV27 to TRBJ2-3, with 7 bases lining up with TRBD1. The V gene's germline CDR1 is MNHEY and CDR2 SMNVEV (reference sequence). This CDR3 has 16 residues. The J segment lost 0 bases and the V segment lost 6 bases, leaving 9 bases of the junction unmatched.

This clonotype was seen a handful of times. The genes are TRBV7-9 and TRBJ1-2; no definite D call. Trimming shortened V by 4 bases and J by 7 bases, and 13 bases separated the two germline ends. Looked up from germline, CDR1 is SEHNR and CDR2 is FQNEAQ (reference sequence). The CDR3 contains 13 residues. The chain's CDR3 is CASSSMPLRGYTF. The DNA of the CDR3 is TGTGCCAGCAGCTCGATGCCCCTCCGTGGCTACACCTTC.

This clonotype showed up just a few times. The V gene is TRBV7-3, the J gene TRBJ2-1; TRBD1 matches at 10 bases. The V gene's germline CDR1 is SGHTA and CDR2 FQGTGA. The CDR3 runs 19 residues. Unmatched junction bases numbered 19, after V lost 5 bases and J lost 6 bases. The CDR3: CASSLSFSVGQGVGNEQFF. For the CDR3, the DNA is TGTGCCAGCAGCCTAAGTTTTTCGGTCGGACAGGGGGTCGGCAATGAGCAGTTCTTC.

The rearrangement joins TRBV15 to TRBJ1-2, with 8 bases aligning to TRBD1. Losses at the gene ends were 0 bases for V and 4 bases for J; bases not matched to a gene: 7. CDR3 size: 16 residues. CDR1 is LNHNV, CDR2 YYDKDF, per germline (reference sequence). The CDR3 coding sequence is TGTGCCACCAGCAGAGATAATCCAGGGACAGGCTATGGCTACACCTTC. Amino acid sequence: CATSRDNPGTGYGYTF.

This chain connects TRBV20-1 to TRBJ2-7; D not certain. This CDR3 has 14 amino acids. CDR1 DFQATT and CDR2 SNEGSKA come from the germline V gene (reference sequence). V was clipped by 0 bases and J by 6 bases, with 15 bases between them. The CDR3 loop is CSARDPPRSSEQYF. The CDR3 nucleotides read TGCAGTGCTAGAGATCCTCCCCGTAGCAGCGAGCAGTACTTC.

The genes are TRBV20-1 and TRBJ2-7, with D possibly being TRBD1 or TRBD2 (5 bases each). The germline gives CDR1 DFQATT, CDR2 SNEGSKA (reference sequence). The CDR3 consists of 14 residues. V was clipped by 1 base and J by 2 bases, with 12 bases between them. The CDR3 DNA reads TGCAGTGCTAGAGTAACGGGACCCACCTACGAGCAGTACTTC. It specifies CSARVTGPTYEQYF.

This clonotype was recorded a few times. CDR3 region: CASGVGTGRHEQYF. The DNA of the CDR3 is TGTGCCAGCGGTGTGGGGACAGGGCGACACGAGCAGTACTTC. The rearrangement uses TRBV7-9 and TRBJ2-7, with 9 bases that match TRBD1. Trimming at V came to 8 bases and at J to 5 bases, leaving 10 bases not matched to a gene. Germline V gene data show CDR1 as SEHNR and CDR2 as FQNEAQ (reference sequence). This CDR3 is 14 amino acids long.